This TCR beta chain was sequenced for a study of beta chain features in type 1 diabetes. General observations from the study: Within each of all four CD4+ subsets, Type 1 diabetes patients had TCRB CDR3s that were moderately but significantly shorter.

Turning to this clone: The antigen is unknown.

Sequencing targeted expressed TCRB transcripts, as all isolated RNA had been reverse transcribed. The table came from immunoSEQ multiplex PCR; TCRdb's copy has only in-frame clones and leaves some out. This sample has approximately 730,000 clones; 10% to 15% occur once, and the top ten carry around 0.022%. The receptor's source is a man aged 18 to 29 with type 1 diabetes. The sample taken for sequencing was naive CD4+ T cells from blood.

Here the CDR3 DNA reads TGTGCCAGCAGCCTGGGACCTCTTCAACTGTTTTTT. This translates into CASSLGPLQLFF. This sequence joins TRBV5-6 and TRBJ1-4, with D possibly being TRBD1 (5 bases). Trimming took 4 bases from V and 12 from J, leaving 13 bases between them. This CDR3 is built from 12 residues. In germline, CDR1 is SGHDT, CDR2 YYEEEE.